This T cell receptor (beta chain) was profiled in a study of cytomegalovirus exposure and HLA in healthy donors. At the level of the study: Tens of millions of unique TCR sequences came from HLA-typed donors in an early release. Roughly 80% of several hundred genotyped donors fell in the Caucasian-associated ancestry cluster. Whole-study findings and limits: It was in a later analysis that TCR association rates were seen to vary by HLA locus, highest for DRB1 and lowest for HLA-C. HLA alleles were associated with around 17,000 TCR beta sequences in a later analysis at 0.05 false discovery rate.

CDR3 length equals 16 residues. Germline V gene data show CDR1 as LGHNA and CDR2 as YNFKEQ. The PCR employed 60 Vbeta primers together with 13 Jbeta primers. Profiled with immunoSEQ multiplex PCR; TCRdb holds only in-frame clones, not every one. The table has around 150,000 clones, 85% seen once. This clone was recorded a few times. The antigen is undetermined. The junction departs from germline at one end; a sequencing error may be responsible. The clonotype comes from a man between 18 and 29 years old in good health and CMV-seropositive. The material sequenced was PBMCs. This chain links TRBV4-2 with TRBJ2-6; D might be TRBD1 (5 bases). In DNA form, the CDR3 reads TGTGCCAGCAGCCAAGGTGACTTTACTGGGGCCAACGGCCTGACTTTC. Protein: CASSQGDFTGANGLTF.